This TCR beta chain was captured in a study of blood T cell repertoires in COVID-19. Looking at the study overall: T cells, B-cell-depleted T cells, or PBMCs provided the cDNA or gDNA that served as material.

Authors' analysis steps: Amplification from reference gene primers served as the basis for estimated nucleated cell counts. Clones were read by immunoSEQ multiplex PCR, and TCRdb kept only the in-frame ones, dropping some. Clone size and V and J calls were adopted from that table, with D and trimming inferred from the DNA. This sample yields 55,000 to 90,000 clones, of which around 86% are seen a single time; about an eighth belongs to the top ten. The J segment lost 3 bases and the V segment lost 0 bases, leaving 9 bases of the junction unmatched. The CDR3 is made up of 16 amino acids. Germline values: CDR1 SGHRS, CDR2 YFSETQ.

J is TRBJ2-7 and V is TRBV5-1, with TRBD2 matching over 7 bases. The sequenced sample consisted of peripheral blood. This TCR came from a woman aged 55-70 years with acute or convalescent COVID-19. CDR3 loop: CASSLAAAGPNYEQYF. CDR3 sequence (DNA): TGCGCCAGCAGCTTGGCCGCAGCGGGGCCCAACTACGAGCAGTACTTC. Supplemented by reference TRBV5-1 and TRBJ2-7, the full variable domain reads KAGVTQTPRYLIKTRGQQVTLSCSPISGHRSVSWYQQTPGQGLQFLFEYFSETQRNKGNFPGRFSGRQFSNSRSEMNVSTLELGDSALYLCASSLAAAGPNYEQYFGPGTRLTVT.